This T cell receptor beta chain was profiled in a study of response to subunit inactivated influenza vaccine. Study-level points and caveats: It was suggested by the authors that few new T cells are recruited by each seasonal influenza vaccination.

Each CDR3 protein gets one entry after TCRdb re-called the RT-PCR reads with MiXCR. The sample contains about 190,000 distinct CDR3 sequences, about 15% of which appear only once. CDR1 and CDR2 (germline): MNHEY, SVGAGI. The V end lost 2 bases, the J end lost 7 bases, and 17 bases lay between the germline ends. This CDR3 comprises 15 residues. For this clonotype: Its matching antigen is unknown.

The rearrangement links TRBV6-5 to TRBJ2-5; D is possibly TRBD1 or TRBD2 (5 bases each). The source is a man aged 50-59 years who received an inactivated influenza vaccine. The source was CD8+ T cells sorted from PBMCs, collected more than 4 days after vaccination. CDR3 amino acids: CASSYRDLGGGTQYF. In DNA form, the CDR3 reads TGTGCCAGCAGTTACCGGGACCTGGGTGGGGGGACCCAGTACTTC.